This section outlines one T cell receptor beta chain sequence together with its context. Its antigen is not identified. With V trimmed by 6 bases and J by 3 bases, 7 bases remained unmatched. The CDR3 consists of 14 residues. Looked up from germline, CDR1 is KGHSH and CDR2 is LQKENI. Only in-frame clones appear in the TCRdb table, and some are missing; sequencing was by immunoSEQ multiplex PCR. The sample carries 37,000 or so clones, 70% to 90% recorded once. This record belongs to a study of CD4 T cells in relation to SARS-CoV-2 and coronaviruses. Study information: Patient ages ranged from about 21 to 72, median 38. Shared crossreactive spike epitopes were mapped to their HLA restriction.

Overall study findings and caveats: SARS-CoV-2-driven expansion was significantly weaker in crossreactive than monoreactive clones.

This chain uses TRBV18 with TRBJ1-2; 7 nucleotides align to TRBD1. Sequencing used memory CD4+ T cells from PBMCs. The clonotype was recovered from an adult with COVID-19. CDR3 sequence reads: CASSNLQGYYGYTF. In DNA form, the CDR3 reads TGTGCCAGCTCGAACCTACAGGGGTACTATGGCTACACCTTC. Supplemented by reference TRBV18 and TRBJ1-2, the full variable domain reads NAGVMQNPRHLVRRRGQEARLRCSPMKGHSHVYWYRQLPEEGLKFMVYLQKENIIDESGMPKERFSAEFPKEGPSILRIQQVVRGDSAAYFCASSNLQGYYGYTFGSGTRLTVV.